A selection of T cell receptor beta chains follows, all from one sample in a study of blood T cell repertoires in COVID-19. Sequenced by immunoSEQ multiplex PCR; TCRdb stores in-frame clones only, minus some. This table holds about 130,000 clones, around 89% found once. Sequences were obtained from peripheral blood. The receptors shown here come from a man between 60 and 75 years old with active or convalescent COVID-19. Each CDR3 is given with its conserved first and last residue. Fields, in order: V gene, clone size, D gene, J gene, CDR3 protein, CDR3 DNA. D genes are given only for firm matches. A clone size is listed for some rows: how often the clone was seen (once, few, many), or a class if it is expanded.

V gene: TRBV6-5
clone size: .
D gene: .
J gene: TRBJ1-1
CDR3 protein: CASSYTRGGRTEAFF
CDR3 DNA: TGTGCCAGCAGTTACACTAGGGGGGGCAGGACTGAAGCTTTCTTT

V gene: TRBV7-9
clone size: .
D gene: TRBD1
J gene: TRBJ2-1
CDR3 protein: CASSPGAGTGSTNEQFF
CDR3 DNA: TGTGCCAGCAGCCCCGGGGCCGGGACAGGGTCCACCAATGAGCAGTTCTTC

V gene: TRBV5-1
clone size: .
D gene: .
J gene: TRBJ1-4
CDR3 protein: CASSLVGVTNEKLFF
CDR3 DNA: TGCGCCAGCAGCTTGGTCGGTGTAACTAATGAAAAACTGTTTTTT

V gene: TRBV4-2
clone size: once
D gene: .
J gene: TRBJ1-2
CDR3 protein: CASSQGRDSGYTF
CDR3 DNA: TGTGCCAGCAGCCAAGGCCGAGATAGCGGCTACACCTTC

V gene: TRBV6-2/TRBV6-3
clone size: many
D gene: .
J gene: TRBJ1-2
CDR3 protein: CASSPSRTAYGYTF
CDR3 DNA: TGTGCCAGCAGCCCCAGTCGGACAGCCTATGGCTACACCTTC

V gene: TRBV5-6
clone size: .
D gene: .
J gene: TRBJ1-2
CDR3 protein: CASSPHGGVKGYGYTF
CDR3 DNA: TGTGCCAGCAGCCCACATGGGGGGGTAAAGGGCTATGGCTACACCTTC

V gene: TRBV5-4
clone size: .
D gene: .
J gene: TRBJ2-7
CDR3 protein: CASSSPLAKEQYF
CDR3 DNA: TGTGCCAGCAGCTCTCCTCTGGCCAAAGAGCAGTACTTC

V gene: TRBV29-1
clone size: .
D gene: TRBD2
J gene: TRBJ2-3
CDR3 protein: CSVLWLAGSTDTQYF
CDR3 DNA: TGCAGCGTGTTATGGCTAGCGGGGAGCACAGATACGCAGTATTTT

V gene: TRBV19
clone size: .
D gene: .
J gene: TRBJ2-3
CDR3 protein: CASSAGGLMGTDTQYF
CDR3 DNA: TGTGCCAGTAGTGCCGGGGGGCTTATGGGCACAGATACGCAGTATTTT

V gene: TRBV27
clone size: .
D gene: .
J gene: TRBJ1-4
CDR3 protein: CASSPRPPSTNEKLFF
CDR3 DNA: TGTGCCAGCAGTCCGCGGCCACCTTCAACTAATGAAAAACTGTTTTTT

V gene: TRBV18
clone size: once
D gene: .
J gene: TRBJ1-4
CDR3 protein: CASSAGYATNEKLFF
CDR3 DNA: TGTGCCAGCTCAGCAGGGTACGCAACTAATGAAAAACTGTTTTTT

V gene: TRBV28
clone size: once
D gene: TRBD2
J gene: TRBJ2-3
CDR3 protein: CASLAGLTDTQYF
CDR3 DNA: TGTGCCAGTTTAGCGGGGCTCACAGATACGCAGTATTTT

V gene: TRBV5-1
clone size: .
D gene: .
J gene: TRBJ1-2
CDR3 protein: CASSFTGQGMGLAYGYTF
CDR3 DNA: TGCGCCAGCAGCTTCACGGGGCAGGGGATGGGGTTAGCCTATGGCTACACCTTC

V gene: TRBV7-8
clone size: few
D gene: TRBD2
J gene: TRBJ2-1
CDR3 protein: CASSHGTSNEQFF
CDR3 DNA: TGTGCCAGCAGCCACGGGACTAGCAATGAGCAGTTCTTC

V gene: TRBV27
clone size: .
D gene: TRBD1
J gene: TRBJ2-7
CDR3 protein: CASRGTGLSSYEQYF
CDR3 DNA: TGTGCCAGCAGGGGGACAGGGTTATCTTCCTACGAGCAGTACTTC

V gene: TRBV28
clone size: .
D gene: .
J gene: TRBJ2-3
CDR3 protein: CASSLVSTDTQYF
CDR3 DNA: TGTGCCAGCAGTTTAGTAAGCACAGATACGCAGTATTTT

V gene: TRBV7-9
clone size: few
D gene: TRBD2
J gene: TRBJ2-3
CDR3 protein: CASSSTSGGDTDTQYF
CDR3 DNA: TGTGCCAGCAGCTCGACTAGCGGGGGGGACACAGATACGCAGTATTTT

V gene: TRBV30
clone size: .
D gene: TRBD2
J gene: TRBJ2-5
CDR3 protein: CAYGLALETQYF
CDR3 DNA: TGTGCCTACGGACTAGCGCTGGAGACCCAGTACTTC

V gene: TRBV4-2
clone size: .
D gene: .
J gene: TRBJ1-1
CDR3 protein: CASSQEALQTQNTEAFF
CDR3 DNA: TGTGCCAGCAGCCAAGAGGCATTACAGACCCAGAACACTGAAGCTTTCTTT

V gene: TRBV28
clone size: .
D gene: .
J gene: TRBJ1-2
CDR3 protein: CASSLGRTDYGYTF
CDR3 DNA: TGTGCCAGCAGTTTGGGGCGGACAGACTATGGCTACACCTTC

V gene: TRBV28
clone size: .
D gene: .
J gene: TRBJ2-7
CDR3 protein: CASTLGTGAYEQYF
CDR3 DNA: TGTGCCAGCACCCTGGGCACAGGCGCCTACGAGCAGTACTTC

V gene: TRBV6-2/TRBV6-3
clone size: .
D gene: TRBD2
J gene: TRBJ2-5
CDR3 protein: CASSYAVAGTFQETQYF
CDR3 DNA: TGTGCCAGCAGTTATGCGGTAGCGGGGACTTTCCAAGAGACCCAGTACTTC

V gene: TRBV24-1
clone size: .
D gene: .
J gene: TRBJ2-3
CDR3 protein: CATGGGGHSTDTQYF
CDR3 DNA: TGTGCCACCGGAGGGGGGGGCCACAGCACAGATACGCAGTATTTT

V gene: TRBV4-1
clone size: .
D gene: TRBD1
J gene: TRBJ2-5
CDR3 protein: CASSPRQGMGETQYF
CDR3 DNA: TGCGCCAGCAGCCCCCGACAGGGGATGGGGGAGACCCAGTACTTC

V gene: TRBV2
clone size: once
D gene: TRBD2
J gene: TRBJ2-3
CDR3 protein: CASRGGRDTQYF
CDR3 DNA: TGTGCCAGCAGGGGGGGGAGGGATACGCAGTATTTT

V gene: TRBV7-2
clone size: .
D gene: .
J gene: TRBJ2-1
CDR3 protein: CASSFLNTANEQFF
CDR3 DNA: TGTGCCAGCAGCTTCCTAAATACAGCCAATGAGCAGTTCTTC

V gene: TRBV19
clone size: .
D gene: TRBD1
J gene: TRBJ2-1
CDR3 protein: CASKNRGSNEQFF
CDR3 DNA: TGTGCCAGTAAGAACAGGGGGAGCAATGAGCAGTTCTTC

V gene: TRBV9
clone size: .
D gene: .
J gene: TRBJ1-6
CDR3 protein: CASSAIDRTNNSPLHF
CDR3 DNA: TGTGCCAGCAGCGCTATAGACCGGACTAATAATTCACCCCTCCACTTT

V gene: TRBV7-2
clone size: .
D gene: .
J gene: TRBJ2-5
CDR3 protein: CASSLGVSPGETQYF
CDR3 DNA: TGTGCCAGCAGCTTAGGGGTGTCGCCCGGGGAGACCCAGTACTTC

V gene: TRBV16
clone size: .
D gene: TRBD1
J gene: TRBJ1-4
CDR3 protein: CASSPTLDRVGKLFF
CDR3 DNA: TGTGCCAGCAGCCCAACCTTGGACAGGGTTGGAAAACTGTTTTTT

V gene: TRBV28
clone size: .
D gene: TRBD1
J gene: TRBJ1-1
CDR3 protein: CASSLPTGVNTEAFF
CDR3 DNA: TGTGCCAGCAGTTTACCGACAGGGGTGAACACTGAAGCTTTCTTT

V gene: TRBV5-4
clone size: .
D gene: .
J gene: TRBJ2-2
CDR3 protein: CASSSDSHLSNTGELFF
CDR3 DNA: TGTGCCAGCAGCTCGGACAGTCACCTTTCGAACACCGGGGAGCTGTTTTTT

V gene: TRBV18
clone size: .
D gene: .
J gene: TRBJ1-5
CDR3 protein: CASSEQGASNQPQHF
CDR3 DNA: TGTGCCAGCTCCGAACAGGGAGCGAGCAATCAGCCCCAGCATTTT

V gene: TRBV3-1/TRBV3-2
clone size: .
D gene: .
J gene: TRBJ1-3
CDR3 protein: CASSPPRGCGNTIYF
CDR3 DNA: TGTGCCAGCAGCCCTCCCAGGGGATGTGGAAACACCATATATTTT

V gene: TRBV15
clone size: .
D gene: .
J gene: TRBJ1-3
CDR3 protein: CATSRVTAASGNTIYF
CDR3 DNA: TGTGCCACCAGCAGAGTGACAGCCGCCTCTGGAAACACCATATATTTT

V gene: TRBV6-5
clone size: .
D gene: .
J gene: TRBJ2-7
CDR3 protein: CASSFTGYEQYF
CDR3 DNA: TGTGCCAGCAGTTTTACTGGCTACGAGCAGTACTTC

V gene: TRBV7-2
clone size: .
D gene: .
J gene: TRBJ2-5
CDR3 protein: CASSTHPATGKTQYF
CDR3 DNA: TGTGCCAGCAGCACCCACCCGGCGACAGGAAAGACCCAGTACTTC

V gene: TRBV28
clone size: .
D gene: .
J gene: TRBJ1-1
CDR3 protein: CASSSSSHGTEAFF
CDR3 DNA: TGTGCCAGCAGTTCCTCGAGTCATGGCACTGAAGCTTTCTTT

V gene: TRBV6-2/TRBV6-3
clone size: .
D gene: TRBD1
J gene: TRBJ1-1
CDR3 protein: CASSWDRGQGNTEAFF
CDR3 DNA: TGTGCCAGCAGCTGGGACAGGGGGCAGGGTAACACTGAAGCTTTCTTT

V gene: TRBV6-5
clone size: .
D gene: .
J gene: TRBJ1-2
CDR3 protein: CASSFLDLERAGGYTF
CDR3 DNA: TGTGCCAGCAGTTTTCTAGATTTGGAACGGGCGGGTGGCTACACCTTC